This passage covers 5 T cell receptor beta chains from one sample sequenced in a study of blood T cells in healthy people across ages (dated by TCRdb to about 2015). Library preparation employed 5' RACE. The sequencer listed for this sample is Illumina HiSeq 2500. A second 7 to 11 cycle PCR used a sample-barcoded 5' primer and a J-beta primer mix. TCRdb reran the public reads through fastp at Q25 and MiXCR, keeping productive beta chains. Here each entry gathers all rows of one CDR3 protein and keeps the most common genes and DNA. The sample table shows hundreds of thousands of distinct CDR3 sequences, and roughly 41% are seen once. In total, the top ten clones hold 20% to 25% of the sample. Sample: blood. These receptor sequences come from a woman in her fifties or sixties in good health.

The J gene is TRBJ2-7, the V gene TRBV7-9; D might be TRBD1 (6 bases). The ends were cut back, 5 bases at V and 12 bases at J, with 14 bases in the middle. This CDR3 comprises 11 residues. The germline gives CDR1 SEHNR, CDR2 FQNEAQ (reference sequence). This CDR3 is CASSPGHQLYF. CDR3 coding DNA: TGTGCCAGCAGCCCGGGACACCAATTGTACTTC.

On this clonotype: A much more abundant neighbour one base away suggests this may be a read error. J is TRBJ1-5 and V is TRBV7-9, with TRBD1 identical over 7 bases. Germline-derived CDR1 and CDR2 are SEHNR and FQNEAQ (reference sequence). The CDR3 totals 16 residues. The CDR3 reads CAGSLGNDRVSQPQHF. The CDR3 coding sequence is TGTGCCGGCAGCTTAGGGAATGACAGGGTAAGCCAGCCCCAGCATTTT.

The chain recombines TRBV29-1 with TRBJ2-5; TRBD1 agrees at 12 bases. CDR3 length equals 14 residues. Trimming cost V 7 bases and J 11 bases; bases outside gene matches: 14. Germline V lookup: CDR1 SQVTM, CDR2 ANQGSEA. CDR3 sequence reads: CSGRGGQGADEQYF. The CDR3 DNA reads TGCAGCGGTCGAGGGGGACAGGGGGCCGATGAGCAGTACTTC.

Only a few counts were recorded for this clonotype. This rearrangement joins TRBV19 to TRBJ2-1; D unclear. Trimming removed 5 bases at V and 6 bases at J, with 17 bases between. From germline, CDR1 is LNHDA and CDR2 SQIVND (reference sequence). The CDR3 runs to 15 residues. The CDR3 region is CASSANVELGNEQFF. The CDR3 DNA follows: TGTGCCAGTAGTGCCAACGTAGAACTGGGCAATGAGCAGTTCTTC.

This clonotype occurred a few times. The chain has TRBV4-3 and TRBJ1-2; TRBD1 is a possible D gene (5 bases). There are 15 residues in the CDR3. With 3 bases removed from V and 4 bases from J, the gap between germline ends came to 15 bases. Looked up from germline, CDR1 is LGHNA and CDR2 is YSLEER. As DNA, the CDR3 is TGCGCCAGCAGCCAGCGAGGGGATCAGGCCTATGGCTACACCTTC. It encodes CASSQRGDQAYGYTF.